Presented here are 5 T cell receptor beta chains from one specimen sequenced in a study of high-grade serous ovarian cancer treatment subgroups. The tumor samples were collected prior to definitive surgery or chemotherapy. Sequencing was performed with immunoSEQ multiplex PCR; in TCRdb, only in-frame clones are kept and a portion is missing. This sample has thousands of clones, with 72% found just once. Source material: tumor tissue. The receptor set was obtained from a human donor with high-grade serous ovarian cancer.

The CDR3 DNA follows: TGTGCCACCAGCAAAGGGACTAGCGGGAACAATGAGCAGTTCTTC. Translating it yields CATSKGTSGNNEQFF. The genes are TRBV15 and TRBJ2-1, with 13 nucleotides matching TRBD2. Looked up from germline, CDR1 is LNHNV and CDR2 is YYDKDF (reference sequence). CDR3 size: 15 residues. Unmatched junction bases numbered 2, after V lost 4 bases and J lost 5 bases. Complete variable domain (other parts from reference TRBV15 and TRBJ2-1): DAMVIQNPRYQVTQFGKPVTLSCSQTLNHNVMYWYQQKSSQAPKLLFHYYDKDFNNEADTPDNFQSRRPNTSFCFLDIRSPGLGDTAMYLCATSKGTSGNNEQFFGPGTRLTVL.

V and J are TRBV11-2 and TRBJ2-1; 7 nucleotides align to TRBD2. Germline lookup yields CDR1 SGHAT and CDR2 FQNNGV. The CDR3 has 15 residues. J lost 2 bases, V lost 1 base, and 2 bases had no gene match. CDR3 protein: CASSLASGTYNEQFF. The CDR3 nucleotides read TGTGCCAGCAGCTTAGCTAGCGGAACCTACAATGAGCAGTTCTTC.

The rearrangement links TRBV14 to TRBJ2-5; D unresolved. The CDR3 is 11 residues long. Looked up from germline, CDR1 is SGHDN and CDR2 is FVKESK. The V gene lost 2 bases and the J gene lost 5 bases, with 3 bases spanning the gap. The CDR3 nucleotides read TGTGCCAGCAGCCAATATGAGACCCAGTACTTC. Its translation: CASSQYETQYF.

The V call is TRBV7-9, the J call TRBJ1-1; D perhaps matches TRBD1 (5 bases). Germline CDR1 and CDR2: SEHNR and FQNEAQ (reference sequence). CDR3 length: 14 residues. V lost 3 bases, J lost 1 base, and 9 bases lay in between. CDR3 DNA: TGTGCCAGCAGCTTTACCGGGGCGAACACTGAAGCTTTCTTT. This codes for CASSFTGANTEAFF.

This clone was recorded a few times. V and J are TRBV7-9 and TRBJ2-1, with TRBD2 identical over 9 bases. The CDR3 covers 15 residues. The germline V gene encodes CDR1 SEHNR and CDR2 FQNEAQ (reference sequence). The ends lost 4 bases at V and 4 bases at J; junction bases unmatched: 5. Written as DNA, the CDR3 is TGTGCCAGCAGCTGGGGACTAGCAAAGTACAATGAGCAGTTCTTC. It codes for CASSWGLAKYNEQFF. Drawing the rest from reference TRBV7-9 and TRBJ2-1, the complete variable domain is DTGVSQNPRHKITKRGQNVTFRCDPISEHNRLYWYRQTLGQGPEFLTYFQNEAQLEKSRLLSDRFSAERPKGSFSTLEIQRTEQGDSAMYLCASSWGLAKYNEQFFGPGTRLTVL.